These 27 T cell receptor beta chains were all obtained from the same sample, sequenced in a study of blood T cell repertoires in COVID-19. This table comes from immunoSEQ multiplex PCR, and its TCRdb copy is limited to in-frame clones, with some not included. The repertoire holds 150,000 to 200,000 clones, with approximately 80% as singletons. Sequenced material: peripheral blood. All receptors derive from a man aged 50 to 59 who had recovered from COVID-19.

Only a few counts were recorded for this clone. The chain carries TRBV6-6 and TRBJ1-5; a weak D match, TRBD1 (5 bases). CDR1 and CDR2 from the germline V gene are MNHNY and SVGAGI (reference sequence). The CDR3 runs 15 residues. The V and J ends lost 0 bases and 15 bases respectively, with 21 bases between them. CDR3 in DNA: TGTGCCAGCAGTTACTCGACCGGATCAGGGAAAGGGTTGCATTTT. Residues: CASSYSTGSGKGLHF.

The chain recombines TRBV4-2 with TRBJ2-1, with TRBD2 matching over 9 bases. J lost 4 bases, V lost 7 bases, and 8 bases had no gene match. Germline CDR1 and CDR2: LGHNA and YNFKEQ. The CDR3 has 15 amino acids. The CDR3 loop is CASNEGGREYNEQFF. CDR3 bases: TGTGCCAGCAACGAGGGCGGGAGGGAATACAATGAGCAGTTCTTC.

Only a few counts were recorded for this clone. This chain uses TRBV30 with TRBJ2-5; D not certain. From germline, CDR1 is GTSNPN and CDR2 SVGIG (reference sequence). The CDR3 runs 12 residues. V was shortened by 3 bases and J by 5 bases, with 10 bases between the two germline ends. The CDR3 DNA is TGTGCCTGGAGCTCAGACTTGGAGACCCAGTACTTC. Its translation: CAWSSDLETQYF.

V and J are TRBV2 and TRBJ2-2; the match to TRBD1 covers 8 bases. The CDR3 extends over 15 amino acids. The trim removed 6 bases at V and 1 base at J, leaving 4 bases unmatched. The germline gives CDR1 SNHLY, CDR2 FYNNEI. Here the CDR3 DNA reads TGTGCCAGCAGGTGGGACAGGCGGAACACCGGGGAGCTGTTTTTT. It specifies CASRWDRRNTGELFF. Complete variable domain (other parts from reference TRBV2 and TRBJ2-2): EPEVTQTPSHQVTQMGQEVILRCVPISNHLYFYWYRQILGQKVEFLVSFYNNEISEKSEIFDDQFSVERPDGSNFTLKIRSTKLEDSAMYFCASRWDRRNTGELFFGEGSRLTVL.

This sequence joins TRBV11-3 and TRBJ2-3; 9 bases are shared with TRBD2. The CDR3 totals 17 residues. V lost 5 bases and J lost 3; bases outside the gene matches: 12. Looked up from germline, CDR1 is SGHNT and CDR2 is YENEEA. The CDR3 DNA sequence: TGTGCCAGCAGCCCAGACAATCGAACTAGCGGGACAGATACGCAGTATTTT. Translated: CASSPDNRTSGTDTQYF.

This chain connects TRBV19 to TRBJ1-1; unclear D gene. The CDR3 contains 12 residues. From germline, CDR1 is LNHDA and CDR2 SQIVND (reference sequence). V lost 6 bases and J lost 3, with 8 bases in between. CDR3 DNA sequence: TGTGCCAGTAGCCTCCTTGACACTGAAGCTTTCTTT. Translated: CASSLLDTEAFF.

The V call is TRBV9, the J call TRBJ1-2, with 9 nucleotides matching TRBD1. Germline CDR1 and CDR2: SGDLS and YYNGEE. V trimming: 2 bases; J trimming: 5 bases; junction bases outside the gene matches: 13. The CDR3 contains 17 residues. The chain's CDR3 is CASSVDGGRQGDYGYTF. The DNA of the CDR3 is TGTGCCAGCAGCGTGGATGGAGGGAGACAGGGGGATTATGGCTACACCTTC.

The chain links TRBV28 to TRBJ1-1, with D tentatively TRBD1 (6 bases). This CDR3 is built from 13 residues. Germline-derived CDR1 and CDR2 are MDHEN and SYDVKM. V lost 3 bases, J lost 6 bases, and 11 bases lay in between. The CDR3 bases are TGTGCCAGCAGTTTGGCACAGGGACCTGAAGCTTTCTTT. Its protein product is CASSLAQGPEAFF.

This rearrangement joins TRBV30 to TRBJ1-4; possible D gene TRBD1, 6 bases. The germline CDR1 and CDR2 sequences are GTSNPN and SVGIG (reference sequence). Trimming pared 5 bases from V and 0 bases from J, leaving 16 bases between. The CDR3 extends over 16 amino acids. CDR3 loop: CAWDRTVTATNEKLFF. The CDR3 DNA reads TGTGCCTGGGACCGGACAGTTACCGCAACTAATGAAAAACTGTTTTTT. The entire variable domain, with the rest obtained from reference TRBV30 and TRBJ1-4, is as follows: SQTIHQWPATLVQPVGSPLSLECTVEGTSNPNLYWYRQAAGRGLQLLFYSVGIGQISSEVPQNLSASRPQDRQFILSSKKLLLSDSGFYLCAWDRTVTATNEKLFFGSGTQLSVL.

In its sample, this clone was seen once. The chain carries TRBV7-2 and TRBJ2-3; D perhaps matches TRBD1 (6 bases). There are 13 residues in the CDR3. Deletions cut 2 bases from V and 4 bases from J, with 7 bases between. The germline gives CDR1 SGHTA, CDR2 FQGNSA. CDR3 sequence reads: CASSLQGPDTQYF. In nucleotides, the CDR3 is TGTGCCAGCAGCTTACAGGGGCCAGATACGCAGTATTTT.

CDR3 in DNA: TGTGCCAGCAGCCAAGAGGGTAGCATCTCACCTACGGACAATGAGCAGTTCTTC. Amino acids: CASSQEGSISPTDNEQFF. The V gene is TRBV4-2, the J gene TRBJ2-1; no reliable D call. Trimming left V 0 bases short and J 5 bases short, with 20 bases between. The CDR3 is 18 residues long. Per the germline V gene, CDR1 is LGHNA and CDR2 is YNFKEQ.

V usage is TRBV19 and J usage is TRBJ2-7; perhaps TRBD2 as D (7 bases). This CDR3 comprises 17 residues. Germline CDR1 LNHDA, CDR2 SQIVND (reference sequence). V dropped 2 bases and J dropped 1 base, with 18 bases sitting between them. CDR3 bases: TGTGCCAGTAGTATAAGGGGGGGGACCCGCACATCCTACGAGCAGTACTTC. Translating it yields CASSIRGGTRTSYEQYF. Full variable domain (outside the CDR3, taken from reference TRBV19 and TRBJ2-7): DGGITQSPKYLFRKEGQNVTLSCEQNLNHDAMYWYRQDPGQGLRLIYYSQIVNDFQKGDIAEGYSVSREKKESFPLTVTSAQKNPTAFYLCASSIRGGTRTSYEQYFGPGTRLTVT.

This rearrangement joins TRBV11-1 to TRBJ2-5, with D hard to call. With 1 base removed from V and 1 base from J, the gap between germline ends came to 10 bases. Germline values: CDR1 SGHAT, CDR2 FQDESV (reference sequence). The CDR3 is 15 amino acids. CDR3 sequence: CASSLGLGLQETQYF. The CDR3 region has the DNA TGTGCCAGCAGCTTAGGGTTGGGCCTCCAAGAGACCCAGTACTTC. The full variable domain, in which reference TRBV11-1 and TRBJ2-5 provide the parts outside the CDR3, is EAEVAQSPRYKITEKSQAVAFWCDPISGHATLYWYRQILGQGPELLVQFQDESVVDDSQLPKDRFSAERLKGVDSTLKIQPAELGDSAMYLCASSLGLGLQETQYFGPGTRLLVL.

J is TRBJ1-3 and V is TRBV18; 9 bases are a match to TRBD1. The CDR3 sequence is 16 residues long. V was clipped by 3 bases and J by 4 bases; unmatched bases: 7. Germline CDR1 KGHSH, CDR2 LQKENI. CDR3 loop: CASSPLQGAKGNTIYF. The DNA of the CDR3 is TGTGCCAGCTCACCCCTACAGGGGGCGAAAGGAAACACCATATATTTT.

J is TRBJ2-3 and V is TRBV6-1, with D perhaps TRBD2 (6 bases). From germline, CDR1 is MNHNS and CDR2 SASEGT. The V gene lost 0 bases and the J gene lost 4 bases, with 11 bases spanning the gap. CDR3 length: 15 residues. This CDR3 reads CASSEAPGLSDTQYF. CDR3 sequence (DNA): TGTGCCAGCAGTGAAGCTCCAGGACTATCAGATACGCAGTATTTT.

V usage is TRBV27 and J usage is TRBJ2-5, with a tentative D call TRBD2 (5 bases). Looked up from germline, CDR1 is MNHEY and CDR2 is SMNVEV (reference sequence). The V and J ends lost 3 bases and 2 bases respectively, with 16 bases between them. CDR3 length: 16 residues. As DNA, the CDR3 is TGTGCCAGCAGTTTGCGAACCCGGACTGATCAAGAGACCCAGTACTTC. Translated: CASSLRTRTDQETQYF.

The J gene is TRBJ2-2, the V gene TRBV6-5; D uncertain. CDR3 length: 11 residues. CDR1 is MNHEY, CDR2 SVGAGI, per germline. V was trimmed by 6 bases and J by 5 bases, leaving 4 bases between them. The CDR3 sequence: CASSQTGELFF. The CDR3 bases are TGTGCCAGCAGCCAAACCGGGGAGCTGTTTTTT.

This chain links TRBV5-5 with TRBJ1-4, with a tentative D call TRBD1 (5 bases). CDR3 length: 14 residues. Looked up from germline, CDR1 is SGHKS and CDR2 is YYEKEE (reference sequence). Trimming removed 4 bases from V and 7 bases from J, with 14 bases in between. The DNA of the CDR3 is TGTGCCAGCAGCGGGCGCGGGGGAGGTGAAAAACTGTTTTTT. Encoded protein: CASSGRGGGEKLFF.

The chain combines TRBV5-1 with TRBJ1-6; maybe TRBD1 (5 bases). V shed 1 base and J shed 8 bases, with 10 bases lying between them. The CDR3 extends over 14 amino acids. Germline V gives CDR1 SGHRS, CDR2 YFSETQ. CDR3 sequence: CASSLIDSDSPLHF. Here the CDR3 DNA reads TGCGCCAGCAGCTTGATCGACAGTGATTCACCCCTCCACTTT.

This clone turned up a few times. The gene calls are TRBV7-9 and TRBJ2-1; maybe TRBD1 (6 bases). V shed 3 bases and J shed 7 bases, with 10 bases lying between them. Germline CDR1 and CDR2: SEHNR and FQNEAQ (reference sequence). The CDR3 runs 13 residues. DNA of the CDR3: TGTGCCAGCAGCTTGCAGGGGTTTAATGAGCAGTTCTTC. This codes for CASSLQGFNEQFF. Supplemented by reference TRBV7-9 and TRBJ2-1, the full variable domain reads DTGVSQNPRHKITKRGQNVTFRCDPISEHNRLYWYRQTLGQGPEFLTYFQNEAQLEKSRLLSDRFSAERPKGSFSTLEIQRTEQGDSAMYLCASSLQGFNEQFFGPGTRLTVL.

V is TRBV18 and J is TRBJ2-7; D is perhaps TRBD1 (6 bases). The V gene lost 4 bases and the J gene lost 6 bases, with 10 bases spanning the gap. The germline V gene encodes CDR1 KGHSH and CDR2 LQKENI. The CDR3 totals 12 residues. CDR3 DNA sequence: TGTGCCAGCTCACTGGACAGATCCGAGCAGTACTTC. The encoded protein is CASSLDRSEQYF.

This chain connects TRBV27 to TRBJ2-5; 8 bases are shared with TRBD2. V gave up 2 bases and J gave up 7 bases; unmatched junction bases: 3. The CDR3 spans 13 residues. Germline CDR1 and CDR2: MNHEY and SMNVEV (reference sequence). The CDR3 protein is CASSLGGLGTQYF. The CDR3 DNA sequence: TGTGCCAGCAGTTTAGGGGGACTAGGGACCCAGTACTTC.

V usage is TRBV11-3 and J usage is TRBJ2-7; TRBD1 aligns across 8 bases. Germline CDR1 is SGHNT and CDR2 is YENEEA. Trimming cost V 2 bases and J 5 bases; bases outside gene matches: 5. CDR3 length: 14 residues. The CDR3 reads CASSLQGAPNEQYF. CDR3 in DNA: TGTGCCAGCAGCTTACAGGGGGCGCCGAACGAGCAGTACTTC.

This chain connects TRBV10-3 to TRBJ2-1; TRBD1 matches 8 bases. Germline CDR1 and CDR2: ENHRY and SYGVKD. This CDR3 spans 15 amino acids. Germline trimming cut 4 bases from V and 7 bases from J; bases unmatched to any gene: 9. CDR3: CAISVNQGAVNEQFF. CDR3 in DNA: TGTGCCATCAGTGTAAACCAGGGGGCGGTAAATGAGCAGTTCTTC.

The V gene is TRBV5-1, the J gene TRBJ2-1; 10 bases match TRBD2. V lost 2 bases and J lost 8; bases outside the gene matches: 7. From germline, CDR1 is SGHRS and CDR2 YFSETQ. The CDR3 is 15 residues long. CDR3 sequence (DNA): TGCGCCAGCAGCTTTAAGCGGGAGGGTGGCTATGAGCAGTTCTTC. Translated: CASSFKREGGYEQFF.

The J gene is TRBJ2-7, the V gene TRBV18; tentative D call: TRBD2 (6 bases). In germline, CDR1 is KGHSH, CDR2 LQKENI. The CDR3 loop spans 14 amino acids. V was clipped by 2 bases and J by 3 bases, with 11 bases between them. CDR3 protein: CASSPIGSDYEQYF. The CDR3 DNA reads TGTGCCAGCTCACCAATCGGGAGCGACTACGAGCAGTACTTC.

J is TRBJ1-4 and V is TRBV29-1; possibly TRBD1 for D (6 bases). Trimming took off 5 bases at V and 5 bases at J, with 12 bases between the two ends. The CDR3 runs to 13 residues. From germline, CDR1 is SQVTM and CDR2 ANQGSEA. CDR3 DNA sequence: TGCAGCGTTTTAGGGCAGGGGAATGAAAAACTGTTTTTT. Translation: CSVLGQGNEKLFF.